This TCR beta chain was sequenced during a study of T cell clonality in common variable immunodeficiency. Germline loops: CDR1 MNHNS, CDR2 SASEGT. CDR3 size: 13 residues. V lost 4 bases, J lost 4 bases, and 10 bases lay in between. Profiling relied on immunoSEQ multiplex PCR, and the TCRdb table lists in-frame clones only, not all of them. The sample offers approximately 24,000 clones and no singletons, the top ten holding roughly 9.6%. Study results and limitations: Reportedly, TCR beta sequences from common variable immunodeficiency showed fewer deletions and N-nucleotide insertions.

There are a few counts of this clone. What it binds is unknown. Read coverage stops 3 residues before the CDR3 terminus; the germline J gene supplies the remainder. This chain uses TRBV6-1 with TRBJ1-1, with D possibly being TRBD1 (6 bases). Material: peripheral blood mononuclear cells. The source of this sequence is a human donor with common variable immunodeficiency. The part of the CDR3 DNA that was read is TGTGCCAGCAGTGTACAACAGGGCACTGAA. Its translation is CASSVQQGTE. The CDR3 as a whole reads CASSVQQGTEAFF.